The clone carrying this T cell receptor beta chain shows up as large by frequency. What it binds is unknown. The CDR3 is cut off 3 residues early in the read; its end comes from the germline J gene. Recipients received nonmyeloablative bone marrow transplants from related graft donors, with transient mixed chimerism. CDR3 length: 13 amino acids. CDR1 and CDR2 from the germline V gene are SNHLY and FYNNEI. V shed 7 bases, J shed 7 bases, and the junction held 8 bases outside the gene matches. This entry is derived from a study of Tregs in tolerant kidney transplant recipients. Sequencing was performed with immunoSEQ multiplex PCR; in TCRdb, only in-frame clones are kept and a portion is missing. Its table lists about 23,000 clones. Study results and limitations: Nucleotide sequences could not be compared across some patients' samples due to primer changes. Expanding Tregs on activated donor B cells appeared to best identify donor-specific TCRbeta clones. This study did not directly address biological reproducibility.

The rearrangement links TRBV2 to TRBJ1-2, with 8 bases matching TRBD1. The source of this sequence is a human patient who received a combined kidney and bone marrow transplant. Some of the T cells might come from the graft donor. The source material was CD4+ T cells from blood (PBMCs), sampled 6 months after the transplant. The CDR3 bases that were read are TGTGCCAGCACCCAGGGGGCGAGGGTTGGC. Protein product: CASTQGARVG. The CDR3 as a whole reads CASTQGARVGYTF.